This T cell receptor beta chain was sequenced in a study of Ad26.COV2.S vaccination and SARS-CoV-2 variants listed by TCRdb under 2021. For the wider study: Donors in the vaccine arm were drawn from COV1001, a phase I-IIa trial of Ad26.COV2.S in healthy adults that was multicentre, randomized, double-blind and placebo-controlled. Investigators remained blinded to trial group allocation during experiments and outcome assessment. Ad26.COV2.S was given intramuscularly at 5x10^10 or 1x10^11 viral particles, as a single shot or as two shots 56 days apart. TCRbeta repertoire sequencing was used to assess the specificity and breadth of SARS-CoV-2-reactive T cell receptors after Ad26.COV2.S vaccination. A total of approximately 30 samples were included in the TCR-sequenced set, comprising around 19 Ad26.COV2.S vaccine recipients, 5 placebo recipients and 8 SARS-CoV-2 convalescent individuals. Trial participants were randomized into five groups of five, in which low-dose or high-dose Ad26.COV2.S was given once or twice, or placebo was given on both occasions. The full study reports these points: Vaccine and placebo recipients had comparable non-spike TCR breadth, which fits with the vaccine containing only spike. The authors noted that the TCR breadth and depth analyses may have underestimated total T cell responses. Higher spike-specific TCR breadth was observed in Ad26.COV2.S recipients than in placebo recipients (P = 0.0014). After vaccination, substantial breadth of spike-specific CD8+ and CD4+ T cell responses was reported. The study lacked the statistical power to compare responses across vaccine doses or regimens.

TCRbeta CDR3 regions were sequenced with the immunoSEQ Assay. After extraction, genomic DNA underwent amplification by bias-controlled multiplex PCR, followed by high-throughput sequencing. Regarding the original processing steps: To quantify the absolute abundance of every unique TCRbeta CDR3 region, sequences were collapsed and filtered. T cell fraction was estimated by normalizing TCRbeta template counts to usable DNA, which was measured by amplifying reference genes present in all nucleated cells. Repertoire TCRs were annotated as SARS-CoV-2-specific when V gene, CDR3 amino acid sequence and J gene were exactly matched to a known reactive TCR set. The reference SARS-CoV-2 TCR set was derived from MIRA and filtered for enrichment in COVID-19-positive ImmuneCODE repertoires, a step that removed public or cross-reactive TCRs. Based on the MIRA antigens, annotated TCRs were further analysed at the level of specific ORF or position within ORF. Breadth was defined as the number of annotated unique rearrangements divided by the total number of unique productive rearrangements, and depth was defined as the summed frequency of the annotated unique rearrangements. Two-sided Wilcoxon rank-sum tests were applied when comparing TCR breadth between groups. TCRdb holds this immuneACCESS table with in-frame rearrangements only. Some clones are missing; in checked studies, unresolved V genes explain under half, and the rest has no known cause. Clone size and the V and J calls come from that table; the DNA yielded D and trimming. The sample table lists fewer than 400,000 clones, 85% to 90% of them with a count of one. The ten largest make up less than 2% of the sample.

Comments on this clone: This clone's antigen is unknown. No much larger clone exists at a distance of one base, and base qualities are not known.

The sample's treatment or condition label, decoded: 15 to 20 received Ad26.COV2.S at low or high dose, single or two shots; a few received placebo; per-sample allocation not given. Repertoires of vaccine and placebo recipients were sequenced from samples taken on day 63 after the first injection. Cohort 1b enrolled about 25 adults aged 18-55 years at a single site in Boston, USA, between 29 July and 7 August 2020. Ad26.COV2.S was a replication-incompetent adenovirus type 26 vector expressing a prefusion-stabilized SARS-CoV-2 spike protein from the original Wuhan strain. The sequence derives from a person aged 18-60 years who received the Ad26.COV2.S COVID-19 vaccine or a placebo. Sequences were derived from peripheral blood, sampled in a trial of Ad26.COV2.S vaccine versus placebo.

The CDR3 protein is CASSRPGQAGEKLFF. The nucleotide sequence is TGTGCCAGTAGTCGCCCGGGACAGGCGGGCGAAAAACTGTTTTTT. The chain couples TRBV19 to TRBJ1-4; a stretch of 8 junction bases matches TRBD1. According to the germline V gene (reference sequence), CDR1 reads LNHDA and CDR2 reads SQIVND. From its cysteine to its phenylalanine, the CDR3 spans 15 amino acids. Kept here is only the CDR3 DNA, which spans 45 bases and is read in frame from base 1. Unmatched junction bases come to 10, with V trimmed by 5 bases and J by 8 bases. The variable domain in full, with residues beyond the CDR3 obtained from the reference TRBV19 and TRBJ1-4 genes, is DGGITQSPKYLFRKEGQNVTLSCEQNLNHDAMYWYRQDPGQGLRLIYYSQIVNDFQKGDIAEGYSVSREKKESFPLTVTSAQKNPTAFYLCASSRPGQAGEKLFFGSGTQLSVL.